The present TCR beta chain was sequenced within a study of human T cells and chemical hapten exposure. Study-wide context: DPC (0.01%) was patch tested on the upper back and read at 6 days. The study, taken as a whole, reports: The study found that DPC sensitization did not change TCRs above 1 in 1000 frequency.

The time point here: pre-sensitization, week 0. Treatment in this sample: therapeutic diphenylcyclopropenone sensitization with weekly scalp DPC. Total RNA came from unfractionated whole blood. This clonotype has a count of ten or more. What it binds is unknown. Individual cDNA molecules in this library carried unique molecular identifiers. MiXCR, run by TCRdb on the RACE reads, gives a single entry per CDR3 protein. The table records some 360,000 distinct CDR3 sequences, less than 6.5% of them present only once. The CDR3 is 11 residues long. The V end was cut by 0 bases, the J end by 6 bases, with 2 bases between. Germline V lookup: CDR1 GTSNPN, CDR2 SVGIG (reference sequence).

This TCR came from a woman in her forties or fifties with alopecia areata. Some clones in this sample may be carry-over from other donors' samples. V and J are TRBV30 and TRBJ1-4; D is undetermined. This specimen consisted of whole blood, obtained in connection with sensitization to the hapten diphenylcyclopropenone (DPC). CDR3 amino acids: CAWSVDEKLFF. CDR3 nucleotides: TGTGCCTGGAGTGTTGATGAAAAACTGTTTTTT.